Listed below are T cell receptor beta chains from one sample, sequenced in a study of regulatory T cells in long-lasting Graves disease. MiXCR, applied by TCRdb to the multiplex PCR reads, yields one record per CDR3 protein. The data hold a few hundred thousand distinct CDR3 sequences, with roughly a fifth observed a single time. Specimen: peripheral blood mononuclear cells (PBMCs), collected when the disease was refractory, from a patient treated with antithyroid drugs. The receptors stem from a female donor with Graves disease. The CDR3 runs from the conserved cysteine through the conserved F or W. D genes are given only for firm matches. Size is omitted from some rows. Given values are once, few, many or a class for expanded clones.

d_gene | j_gene | len | v_gene | abundance | CDR3nt | CDR3aa
TRBD1 | TRBJ1-4 | 14 | TRBV20-1 | - | TGCAGTGCTAGAGAAGGGACAGGAGCCGAAAAACTGTTTTTT | CSAREGTGAEKLFF
TRBD1 | TRBJ1-1 | 15 | TRBV2 | many | TGTGCCAGCAGAAGGACAGGGCACGGGAACACTGAAGCTTTCTTT | CASRRTGHGNTEAFF
TRBD1 | TRBJ1-1 | 14 | TRBV7-2 | many | TGTGCCAGCAGCGGCAGGGGGGTGAACACTGAAGCTTTCTTT | CASSGRGVNTEAFF
- | TRBJ1-4 | 15 | TRBV19 | few | TGTGCCAGTAGTCTACGGACAGAGACGGGTGAAAAACTGTTTTTT | CASSLRTETGEKLFF
- | TRBJ2-1 | 16 | TRBV27 | - | TGTGCCAGCAGTTCACCCAGGGGTGGCTCCTACAATGAGCAGTTCTTC | CASSSPRGGSYNEQFF
- | TRBJ1-5 | 15 | TRBV12-3/TRBV12-4 | many | TGTGCCAGCACCGCGGGACGTTTTAGCAATCAGCCCCAGCATTTT | CASTAGRFSNQPQHF
TRBD1 | TRBJ1-6 | 14 | TRBV5-1 | - | TGCGCCACCAGGCGGGGACAGGATAATTCACCCCTCCACTTT | CATRRGQDNSPLHF
- | TRBJ1-2 | 13 | TRBV12-3/TRBV12-4 | many | TGTGCCAGCAGTTTAAGGGAAAACTATGGCTACACCTTC | CASSLRENYGYTF
TRBD1 | TRBJ1-2 | 13 | TRBV20-1 | - | TGCAGTGCTAGTCAAGGGGGCGCGGCTGGCTACACCTTC | CSASQGGAAGYTF
TRBD2 | TRBJ2-5 | 16 | TRBV14 | few | TGTGCCAGCAGCCAAGCCCCGGGACTAGCCAGAGAGACCCAGTACTTC | CASSQAPGLARETQYF
- | TRBJ1-6 | 19 | TRBV7-9 | - | TGTGCCAGCAGCTTAGATAACAGCTCCCAAGACAACTATAATTCACCCCTCCACTTT | CASSLDNSSQDNYNSPLHF
- | TRBJ1-5 | 16 | TRBV5-1 | - | TGCGCCAGCAGCTTGGGGGTGTCAGGGACCGATCAGCCCCAGCATTTT | CASSLGVSGTDQPQHF
TRBD1 | TRBJ1-1 | 14 | TRBV6-2/TRBV6-3 | many | TGTGCCAGCAGTTTCCAGGGACAGTGGACTGAAGCTTTCTTT | CASSFQGQWTEAFF
- | TRBJ2-5 | 16 | TRBV30 | - | TGTGCCTGGAGTGTGAGGCCCTACTTCTACCAAGAGACCCAGTACTTC | CAWSVRPYFYQETQYF
TRBD1 | TRBJ1-2 | 16 | TRBV2 | many | TGTGCCAGCACCCCAGGTCGGGCCAGGGGGAGTAGTGGCTACACCTTC | CASTPGRARGSSGYTF
- | TRBJ1-5 | 12 | TRBV20-1 | many | TGCAGTGCTTCAGGGGGCAATCAGCCCCAGCATTTT | CSASGGNQPQHF
- | TRBJ2-5 | 13 | TRBV10-3 | - | TGTGCCATCAGTGAGTCCCACCAAGAGACCCAGTACTTC | CAISESHQETQYF
- | TRBJ2-5 | 13 | TRBV20-1 | many | TGCAGTGCAACAAAGGGGGTACAAGAGACCCAGTACTTC | CSATKGVQETQYF
- | TRBJ2-7 | 17 | TRBV28 | - | TGTGCCAGCAGTATCAAAGCCCTGGGCCCGGGCTTCTGCGAGCAGTACTTC | CASSIKALGPGFCEQYF
- | TRBJ1-3 | 16 | TRBV5-4 | - | TGTGCCAGCAGCGCGGGACTCCCGAGCTCTGGAAACACCATATATTTT | CASSAGLPSSGNTIYF
TRBD2 | TRBJ2-7 | 16 | TRBV7-6 | - | TGTGCCAGCAGCCCCGCTGCTAGCGGGGACAAATACGAGCAGTACTTC | CASSPAASGDKYEQYF
TRBD1 | TRBJ1-1 | 19 | TRBV7-6 | - | TGTGCCAGCAGCCCAGTTATACGCTGGGACAGCCAGGGGGACACTGAAGCTTTCTTT | CASSPVIRWDSQGDTEAFF
- | TRBJ2-2 | 14 | TRBV6-9 | few | TGTGCCAGCAGTTACATGGTCGACACCGGGGAGCTGTTTTTT | CASSYMVDTGELFF
TRBD2 | TRBJ2-5 | 14 | TRBV30 | many | TGTGCCTGGAACCGGGGGGGAATGAGAGAGACCCAGTACTTC | CAWNRGGMRETQYF
- | TRBJ1-2 | 15 | TRBV6-1 | - | TGTGCCAGCAGCCGAGCTACAGGGCCGGGGAATGGCTACACCTTC | CASSRATGPGNGYTF
TRBD1 | TRBJ2-7 | 12 | TRBV30 | - | TGTGCCTGGGACAGGGGAACCTACGAGCAGTACTTC | CAWDRGTYEQYF
TRBD1 | TRBJ1-1 | 14 | TRBV6-1 | many | TGTGCCAGCAGACCCCGGACAGGGGGGACTGAAGCTTTCTTT | CASRPRTGGTEAFF
TRBD1 | TRBJ1-1 | 15 | TRBV5-1 | few | TGCGCCAGCAGCTGGGATCGGGACAGGAACACTGAAGCTTTCTTT | CASSWDRDRNTEAFF
- | TRBJ1-3 | 16 | TRBV6-5 | - | TGTGCCAGCAGTTGGGGACACCTAGGAACTGGAAACACCATATATTTT | CASSWGHLGTGNTIYF
- | TRBJ1-5 | 15 | TRBV28 | many | TGTGCCAGCAGTTTCCCCGGGAGATACAATCAGCCCCAGCATTTT | CASSFPGRYNQPQHF
TRBD2 | TRBJ2-3 | 16 | TRBV24-1 | - | TGTGCCACCAGTGATCGGGGACTAGCGGGCCCAGATACGCAGTATTTT | CATSDRGLAGPDTQYF
TRBD2 | TRBJ2-7 | 18 | TRBV7-2 | - | TGTGCCAGCAGCTTAGACTTTGTAGCGGGAGGGTTTTCGGGCGAGCAGTACTTC | CASSLDFVAGGFSGEQYF
- | TRBJ2-3 | 9 | TRBV20-1 | - | TGCAGTGCGGGAGATACGCAGTATTTT | CSAGDTQYF
TRBD1 | TRBJ2-7 | 15 | TRBV7-8 | many | TGTGCCAGCAGCCCGACCCGGGACAGGGCCTACGAGCAGTACTTC | CASSPTRDRAYEQYF
- | TRBJ2-2 | 16 | TRBV12-5 | many | TGTGCTAGTGGGACCCCGGGACACTTGAACACCGGGGAGCTGTTTTTT | CASGTPGHLNTGELFF
- | TRBJ2-5 | 17 | TRBV11-2 | many | TGTGCCAGCAGCTTAGATGAGACGACCAATTTGGGGGAGACCCAGTACTTC | CASSLDETTNLGETQYF
TRBD2 | TRBJ2-5 | 15 | TRBV27 | - | TGTGCCAGCAGTTCGTTTAGCGGGGGGGGGGAGACCCAGTACTTC | CASSSFSGGGETQYF
- | TRBJ2-5 | 13 | TRBV11-2 | many | TGTGCCAGCAGTTACGACAGCCAAGAGACCCAGTACTTC | CASSYDSQETQYF
- | TRBJ2-2 | 15 | TRBV11-2 | - | TGTGCCAGCAGCCCCGGGCTGGGCTATCCCGGGGAGCTGTTTTTT | CASSPGLGYPGELFF
TRBD2 | TRBJ2-1 | 16 | TRBV11-1 | - | TGTGCCAGCTACCGCACGGGGGCTAGCGGGAGCAATGAGCAGTTCTTC | CASYRTGASGSNEQFF
TRBD1 | TRBJ2-7 | 15 | TRBV7-2 | - | TGTGCCAGCACCCCCCTGGACAGGGGGTCCTACGAGCAGTACTTC | CASTPLDRGSYEQYF
TRBD1 | TRBJ1-5 | 16 | TRBV19 | - | TGTGCCAGTAGTATAAGACAGACAGGGGGCAATCAGCCCCAGCATTTT | CASSIRQTGGNQPQHF
TRBD1 | TRBJ1-1 | 16 | TRBV12-3/TRBV12-4 | many | TGTGCCAGCAGTTTACGGGGACAGGGCATGAACACTGAAGCTTTCTTT | CASSLRGQGMNTEAFF
- | TRBJ1-2 | 13 | TRBV9 | many | TGTGCCAGCAGCGTTTTGGGGAACTATGGCTACACCTTC | CASSVLGNYGYTF
TRBD2 | TRBJ2-5 | 15 | TRBV27 | many | TGTGCCACCCGCCCGGGGGGGTTCCGCCAAGAGACCCAGTACTTC | CATRPGGFRQETQYF
TRBD1 | TRBJ1-6 | 16 | TRBV11-3 | - | TGTGCCAGCAGCCCGACAGGGTCCGCTGGTAATTCACCCCTCCACTTT | CASSPTGSAGNSPLHF
TRBD1 | TRBJ2-7 | 17 | TRBV29-1 | few | TGCAGCGTTGAGCAGCGTTATTGGGGACAGTCTACGTACGAGCAGTACTTC | CSVEQRYWGQSTYEQYF
TRBD1 | TRBJ2-5 | 15 | TRBV6-1 | many | TGTGCCAGCACCTTAGCCGGGACAGCACAAGAGACCCAGTACTTC | CASTLAGTAQETQYF
TRBD1 | TRBJ2-5 | 14 | TRBV2 | few | TGTGCCAGCATCCCGGACAGGGAACAAGAGACCCAGTACTTC | CASIPDREQETQYF
TRBD2 | TRBJ2-7 | 15 | TRBV28 | many | TGTGCCAGCAGACGCACGGGACTAGCGGTCTACGAGCAGTACTTC | CASRRTGLAVYEQYF
- | TRBJ1-2 | 15 | TRBV6-1 | many | TGTGCCAGCAGTCTTACCCGGACGGGGAACTATGGCTACACCTTC | CASSLTRTGNYGYTF
TRBD2 | TRBJ2-7 | 15 | TRBV29-1 | few | TGCAGCGTTGCCCCCACTAGCGGGGGGACCTACGAGCAGTACTTC | CSVAPTSGGTYEQYF
- | TRBJ1-1 | 11 | TRBV2 | many | TGTGCCAGCGGGGGGTTTCCTGAAGCTTTCTTT | CASGGFPEAFF
- | TRBJ2-5 | 16 | TRBV11-2 | many | TGTGCCAGCAGCTTAGGGTGGTCAGAAGCGGTGGAGACCCAGTACTTC | CASSLGWSEAVETQYF
TRBD2 | TRBJ2-7 | 13 | TRBV19 | few | TGTGCCAGTACTAGCGGGAGGGCCTCCGAGCAGTACTTC | CASTSGRASEQYF